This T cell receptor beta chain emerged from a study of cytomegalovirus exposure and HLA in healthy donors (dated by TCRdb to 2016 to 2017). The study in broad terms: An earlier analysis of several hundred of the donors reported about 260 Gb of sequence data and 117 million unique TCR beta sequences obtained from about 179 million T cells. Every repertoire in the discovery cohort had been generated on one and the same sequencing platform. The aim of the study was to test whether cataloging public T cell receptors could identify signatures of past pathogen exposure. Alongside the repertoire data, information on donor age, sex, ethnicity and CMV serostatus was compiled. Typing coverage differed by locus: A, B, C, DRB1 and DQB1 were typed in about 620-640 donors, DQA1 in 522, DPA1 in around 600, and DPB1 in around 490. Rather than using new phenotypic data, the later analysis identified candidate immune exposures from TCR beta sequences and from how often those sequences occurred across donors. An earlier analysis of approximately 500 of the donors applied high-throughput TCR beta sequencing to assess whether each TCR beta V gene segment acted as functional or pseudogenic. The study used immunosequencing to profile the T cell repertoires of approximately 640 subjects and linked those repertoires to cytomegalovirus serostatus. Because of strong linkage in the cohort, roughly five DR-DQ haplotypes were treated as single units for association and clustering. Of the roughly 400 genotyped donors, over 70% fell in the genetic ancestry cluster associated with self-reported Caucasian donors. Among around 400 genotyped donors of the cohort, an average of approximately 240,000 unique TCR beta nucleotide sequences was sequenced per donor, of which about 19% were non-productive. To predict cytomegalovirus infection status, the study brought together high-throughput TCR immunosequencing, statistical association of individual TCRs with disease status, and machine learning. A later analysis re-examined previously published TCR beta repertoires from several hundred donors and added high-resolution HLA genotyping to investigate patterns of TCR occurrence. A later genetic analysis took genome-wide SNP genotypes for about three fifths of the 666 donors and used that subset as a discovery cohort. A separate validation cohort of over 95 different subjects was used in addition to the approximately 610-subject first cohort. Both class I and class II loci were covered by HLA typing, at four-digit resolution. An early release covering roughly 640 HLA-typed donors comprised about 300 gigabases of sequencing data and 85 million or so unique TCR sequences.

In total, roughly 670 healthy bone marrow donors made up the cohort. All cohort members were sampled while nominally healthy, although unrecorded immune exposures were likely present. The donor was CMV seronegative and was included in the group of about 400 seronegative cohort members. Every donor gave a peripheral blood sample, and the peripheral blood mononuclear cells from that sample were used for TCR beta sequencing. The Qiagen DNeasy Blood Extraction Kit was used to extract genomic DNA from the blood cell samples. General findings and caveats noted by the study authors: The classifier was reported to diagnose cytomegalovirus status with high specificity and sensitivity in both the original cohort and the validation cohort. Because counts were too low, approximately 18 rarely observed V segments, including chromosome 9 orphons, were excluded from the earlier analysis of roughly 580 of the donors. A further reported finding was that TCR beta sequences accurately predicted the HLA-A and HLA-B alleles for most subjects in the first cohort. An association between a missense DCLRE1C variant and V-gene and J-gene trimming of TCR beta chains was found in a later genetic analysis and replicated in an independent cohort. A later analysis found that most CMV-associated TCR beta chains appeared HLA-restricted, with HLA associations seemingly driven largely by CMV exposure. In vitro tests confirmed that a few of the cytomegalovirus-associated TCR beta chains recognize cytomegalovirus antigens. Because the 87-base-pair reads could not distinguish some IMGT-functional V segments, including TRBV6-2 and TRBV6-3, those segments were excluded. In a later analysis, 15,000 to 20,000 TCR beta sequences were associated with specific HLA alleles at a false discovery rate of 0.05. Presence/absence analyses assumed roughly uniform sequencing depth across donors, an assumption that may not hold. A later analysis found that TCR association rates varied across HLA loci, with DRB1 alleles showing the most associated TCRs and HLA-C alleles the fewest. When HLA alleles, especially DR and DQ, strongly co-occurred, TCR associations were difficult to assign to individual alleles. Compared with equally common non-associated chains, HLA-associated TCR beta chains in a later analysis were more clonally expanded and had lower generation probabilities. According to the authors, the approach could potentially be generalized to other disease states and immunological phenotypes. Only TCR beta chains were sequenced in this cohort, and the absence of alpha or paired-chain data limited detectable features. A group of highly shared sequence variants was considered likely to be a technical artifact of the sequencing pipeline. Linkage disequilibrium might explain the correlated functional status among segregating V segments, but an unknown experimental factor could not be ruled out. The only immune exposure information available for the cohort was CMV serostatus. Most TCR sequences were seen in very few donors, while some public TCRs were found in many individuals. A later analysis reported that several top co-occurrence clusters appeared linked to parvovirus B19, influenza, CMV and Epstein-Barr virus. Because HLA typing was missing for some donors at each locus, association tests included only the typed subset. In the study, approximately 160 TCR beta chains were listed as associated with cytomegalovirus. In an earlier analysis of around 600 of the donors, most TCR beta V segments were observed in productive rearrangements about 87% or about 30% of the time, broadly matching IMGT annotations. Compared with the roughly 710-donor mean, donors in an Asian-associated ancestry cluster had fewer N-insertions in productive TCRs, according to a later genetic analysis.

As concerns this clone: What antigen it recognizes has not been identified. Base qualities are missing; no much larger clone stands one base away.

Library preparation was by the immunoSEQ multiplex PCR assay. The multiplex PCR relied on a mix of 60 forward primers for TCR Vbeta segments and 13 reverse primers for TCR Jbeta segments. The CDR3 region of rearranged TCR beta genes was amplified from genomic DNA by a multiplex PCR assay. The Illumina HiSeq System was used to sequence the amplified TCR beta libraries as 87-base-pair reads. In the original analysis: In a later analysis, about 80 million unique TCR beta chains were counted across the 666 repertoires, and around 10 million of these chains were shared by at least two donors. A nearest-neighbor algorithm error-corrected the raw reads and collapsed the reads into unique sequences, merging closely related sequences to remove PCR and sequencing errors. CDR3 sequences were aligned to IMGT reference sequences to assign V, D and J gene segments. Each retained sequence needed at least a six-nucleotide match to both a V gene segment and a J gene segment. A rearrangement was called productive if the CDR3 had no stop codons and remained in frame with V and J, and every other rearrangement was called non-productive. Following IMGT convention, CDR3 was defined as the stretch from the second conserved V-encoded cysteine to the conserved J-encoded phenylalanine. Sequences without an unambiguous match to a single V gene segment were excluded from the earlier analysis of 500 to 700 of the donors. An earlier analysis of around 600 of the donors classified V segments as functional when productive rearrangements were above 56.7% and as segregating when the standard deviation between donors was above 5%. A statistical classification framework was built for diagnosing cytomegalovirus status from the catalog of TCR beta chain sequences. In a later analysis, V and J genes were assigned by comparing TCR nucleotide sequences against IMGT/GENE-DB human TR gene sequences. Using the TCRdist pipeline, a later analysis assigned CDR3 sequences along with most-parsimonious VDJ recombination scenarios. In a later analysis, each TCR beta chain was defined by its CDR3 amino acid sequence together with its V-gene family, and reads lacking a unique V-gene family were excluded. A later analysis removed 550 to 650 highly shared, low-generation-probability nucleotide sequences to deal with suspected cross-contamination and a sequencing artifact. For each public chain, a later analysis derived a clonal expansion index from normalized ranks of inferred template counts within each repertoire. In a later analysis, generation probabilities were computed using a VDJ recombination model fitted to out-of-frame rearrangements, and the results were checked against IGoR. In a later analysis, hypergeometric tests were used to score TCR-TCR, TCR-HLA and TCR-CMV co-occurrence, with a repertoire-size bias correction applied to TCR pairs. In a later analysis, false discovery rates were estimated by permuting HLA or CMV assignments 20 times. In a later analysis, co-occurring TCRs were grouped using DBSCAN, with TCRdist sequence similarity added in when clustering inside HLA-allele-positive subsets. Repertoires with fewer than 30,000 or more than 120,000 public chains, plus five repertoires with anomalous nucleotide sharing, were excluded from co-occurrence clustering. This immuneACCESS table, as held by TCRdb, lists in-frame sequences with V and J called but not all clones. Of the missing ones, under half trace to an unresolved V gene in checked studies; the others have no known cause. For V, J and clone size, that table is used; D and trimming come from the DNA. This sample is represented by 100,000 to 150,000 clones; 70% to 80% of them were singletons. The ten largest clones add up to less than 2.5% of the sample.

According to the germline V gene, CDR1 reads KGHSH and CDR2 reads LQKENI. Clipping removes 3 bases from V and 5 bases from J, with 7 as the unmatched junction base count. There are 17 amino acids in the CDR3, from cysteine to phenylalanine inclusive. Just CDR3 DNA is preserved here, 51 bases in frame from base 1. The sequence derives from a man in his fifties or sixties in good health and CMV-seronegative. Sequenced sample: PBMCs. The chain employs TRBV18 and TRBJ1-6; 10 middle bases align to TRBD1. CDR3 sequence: CASSPGTGTGDNSPLHF. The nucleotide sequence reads TGTGCCAGCTCACCCGGGACCGGGACAGGGGATAATTCACCCCTCCACTTT.